This passage covers 15 T cell receptor beta chains from one sample sequenced in a study of a mutant IDH1 vaccine in newly diagnosed glioma. Their target antigens are unknown. Method: immunoSEQ multiplex PCR; TCRdb's copy keeps in-frame clones and lacks some. The table has 40,000 to 60,000 clones, around 80% seen once. The time point here: week 5, during vaccination. All doses held 300 ug of mutant IDH1 20-mer peptide, with topical imiquimod. The sequences come from PBMCs, collected from a glioma patient whose treatment included an IDH1 peptide vaccine. Receptors were obtained from a woman in her thirties or forties with glioma.

This chain connects TRBV7-8 to TRBJ2-2; no definite D call. This CDR3 spans 12 amino acids. V shed 7 bases and J shed 7 bases, with 10 bases lying between them. The germline gives CDR1 SGHVS, CDR2 FQNEAQ. CDR3 region: CASTLRVGELFF. The CDR3 DNA reads TGTGCCAGCACCCTTCGGGTCGGGGAGCTGTTTTTT.

This clone is a singleton in its sample. The J gene is TRBJ2-3, the V gene TRBV9; 7 bases map to TRBD2. CDR1 is SGDLS, CDR2 YYNGEE, per germline. The CDR3 is made up of 15 amino acids. Trimming removed 0 bases from V and 2 bases from J; junction bases left unmatched: 3. CDR3 DNA sequence: TGTGCCAGCAGCGTAGAGCGGGGCTACACAGATACGCAGTATTTT. Encoded protein: CASSVERGYTDTQYF.

This chain links TRBV7-9 with TRBJ2-1; D may be TRBD2 (7 bases). In germline, CDR1 is SEHNR, CDR2 FQNEAQ (reference sequence). The CDR3 covers 13 residues. V was pared by 8 bases and J by 2 bases, with 10 bases between. CDR3 DNA: TGTGCCAGCGGAGGGGGGGCCTACAATGAGCAGTTCTTC. Translation: CASGGGAYNEQFF.

In its sample, this clone was seen a few times. The chain joins TRBV6-1 to TRBJ1-1; no definite D call. Germline loops: CDR1 MNHNS, CDR2 SASEGT. The V and J ends lost 5 bases and 3 bases respectively, with 7 bases between them. The CDR3 has 12 residues. The CDR3 bases are TGTGCCAGCAGTCAACCTTACACTGAAGCTTTCTTT. Translating it yields CASSQPYTEAFF.

This clone is a singleton in its sample. The chain employs TRBV2 and TRBJ1-1, with 7 bases aligning to TRBD1. V gave up 6 bases and J gave up 0 bases; unmatched junction bases: 4. Germline CDR1 reads SNHLY; CDR2 reads FYNNEI. The CDR3 runs to 14 residues. CDR3 loop: CASRTGTVNTEAFF. In nucleotides, the CDR3 is TGTGCCAGCAGGACCGGGACAGTGAACACTGAAGCTTTCTTT.

The V call is TRBV6-1, the J call TRBJ2-2; the D is unclear. The CDR3 has 18 residues. Trimming stripped 2 bases from V and 0 bases from J, with 16 bases between. Germline-derived CDR1 and CDR2 are MNHNS and SASEGT. The CDR3 loop is CASSEYPVRSANTGELFF. The DNA for the CDR3 is TGTGCCAGCAGTGAATACCCCGTGCGGAGCGCGAACACCGGGGAGCTGTTTTTT.

The chain joins TRBV6-6 to TRBJ2-7; 7 bases map to TRBD1. Germline V gene lookup returns CDR1 MNHNY and CDR2 SVGAGI (reference sequence). This CDR3 is built from 12 residues. V lost 5 bases, J lost 6 bases, and 4 bases stayed unmatched. CDR3 region: CASSQTGIEQYF. The CDR3 DNA is TGTGCCAGCAGTCAGACAGGGATCGAGCAGTACTTC.

This chain joins TRBV10-3 and TRBJ1-2; unclear D gene. Germline V gene sequence: CDR1 ENHRY, CDR2 SYGVKD. CDR3 size: 15 residues. Trimming stripped 0 bases from V and 2 bases from J, with 10 bases between. The CDR3 DNA follows: TGTGCCATCAGTGAGTCCGGTCAAACCAACTATGGCTACACCTTC. Translated: CAISESGQTNYGYTF.

The genes are TRBV5-6 and TRBJ2-3, with D perhaps matching TRBD2 (6 bases). This CDR3 comprises 13 residues. V lost 0 bases to trimming and J lost 6 bases, with 8 bases between them. CDR1 SGHDT and CDR2 YYEEEE come from the germline V gene. CDR3 region: CASSLGGVDTQYF. CDR3 nucleotides: TGTGCCAGCAGCTTGGGGGGGGTGGATACGCAGTATTTT.

This clone was counted a few times. The chain links TRBV29-1 to TRBJ1-1; tentative D call: TRBD1 (6 bases). The V gene's germline CDR1 is SQVTM and CDR2 ANQGSEA. The length of the CDR3 is 14 residues. The V gene lost 1 base and the J gene lost 2 bases, with 11 bases spanning the gap. The CDR3 DNA is TGCAGCGTTGAAGGGGCAGGGGTAAACACTGAAGCTTTCTTT. This translates into CSVEGAGVNTEAFF.

The chain links TRBV7-9 to TRBJ2-7, with D hard to call. Trimming took 4 bases from V and 3 from J, leaving 4 bases between them. Germline assignment: CDR1 SEHNR and CDR2 FQNEAQ (reference sequence). The CDR3 runs to 11 residues. The CDR3 protein is CASSSHYEQYF. The DNA for the CDR3 is TGTGCCAGCAGCTCCCACTACGAGCAGTACTTC.

The chain recombines TRBV27 with TRBJ1-2; D ambiguous. The V end lost 11 bases, the J end lost 6 bases, and 16 bases lay between the germline ends. This CDR3 has 12 amino acids. Germline assignment: CDR1 MNHEY and CDR2 SMNVEV (reference sequence). DNA for the CDR3: TGTGCCGCCTGGGGAGGGAGGGATGGCTACACCTTC. Protein: CAAWGGRDGYTF.

The chain carries TRBV9 and TRBJ2-6, with TRBD1 identical over 7 bases. J was trimmed by 4 bases and V by 4 bases; bases with no gene match: 5. The CDR3 sequence is 15 residues long. Germline-derived CDR1 and CDR2 are SGDLS and YYNGEE. CDR3 DNA: TGTGCCAGCAGCCCGACAGGGACAGGGGCCAACGTCCTGACTTTC. Protein sequence: CASSPTGTGANVLTF.

The V and J genes are TRBV7-2 and TRBJ2-5; D unclear. V shed 2 bases and J shed 2 bases, with 6 bases lying between them. The CDR3 runs to 13 residues. Germline V CDR1 and CDR2: SGHTA, FQGNSA. CDR3 amino acids: CASSLTRQETQYF. CDR3 coding DNA: TGTGCCAGCAGCTTAACCCGGCAAGAGACCCAGTACTTC.

The rearrangement uses TRBV9 and TRBJ2-3, with 13 bases aligning to TRBD2. Germline trimming cut 2 bases from V and 5 bases from J; bases unmatched to any gene: 8. The CDR3 runs to 17 residues. Germline CDR1 SGDLS, CDR2 YYNGEE. The CDR3 loop reads CASSVWTSGGLEDTQYF. CDR3 DNA: TGTGCCAGCAGCGTTTGGACTAGCGGGGGCCTTGAAGATACGCAGTATTTT. The complete variable domain, with remaining parts taken from reference TRBV9 and TRBJ2-3, reads DSGVTQTPKHLITATGQRVTLRCSPRSGDLSVYWYQQSLDQGLQFLIQYYNGEERAKGNILERFSAQQFPDLHSELNLSSLELGDSALYFCASSVWTSGGLEDTQYFGPGTRLTVL.